These T cell receptor beta chains were read from a single sample in a study of shared clonotypes between healthy human individuals. Only in-frame clones appear in the TCRdb table, and some are missing; sequencing was by immunoSEQ multiplex PCR. The sample holds about 750,000 clones, 80% to 95% seen once. The sample taken for sequencing was naive CD8+ T cells sorted from blood. Receptors originate from a man aged 30 to 45 in good health. The CDR3 runs from the conserved cysteine through the conserved F or W. A D gene is named only where the DNA matches it firmly. Not every row has a clone size; where given, it reads once, few, many or a size class.

>TRBV9|NA|NA|TRBJ1-1
CASGSGPGRGAFF
TGTGCCAGCGGAAGTGGGCCCGGACGGGGAGCTTTCTTT
>TRBV5-1|NA|NA|TRBJ2-3
CASSLEADTQYF
TGCGCCAGCAGCTTAGAGGCAGATACGCAGTATTTT
>TRBV7-9|NA|NA|TRBJ2-7
CASSLDVYEQYF
TGTGCCAGCAGCTTAGATGTTTACGAGCAGTACTTC
>TRBV6-1|NA|TRBD1|TRBJ1-1
CASSGDRGEGEAFF
TGTGCCAGCAGTGGGGACAGGGGAGAGGGTGAAGCTTTCTTT
>TRBV6-5|NA|TRBD1|TRBJ1-1
CASSQGAYTEAFF
TGTGCCAGCAGCCAGGGGGCGTACACTGAAGCTTTCTTT
>TRBV28|NA|NA|TRBJ2-7
CASSLLSDSSYEQYF
TGTGCCAGCAGTTTATTGTCGGACAGCTCCTACGAGCAGTACTTC
>TRBV19|NA|NA|TRBJ2-7
CASSVRDGGYEQYF
TGTGCCAGTAGTGTCCGGGACGGAGGCTACGAGCAGTACTTC
>TRBV4-1|NA|TRBD1|TRBJ2-7
CASSHASSGTGGYEQYF
TGCGCCAGCAGCCACGCGAGTTCCGGGACAGGAGGTTACGAGCAGTACTTC
>TRBV25-1|once|TRBD1|TRBJ1-1
CASSPPTGLDTEAFF
TGTGCCAGCAGCCCTCCGACAGGGTTGGACACTGAAGCTTTCTTT
>TRBV11-2|NA|TRBD2|TRBJ2-5
CASSFRSGREGETQYF
TGTGCCAGCAGCTTCCGGAGCGGCCGGGAGGGGGAGACCCAGTACTTC
>TRBV7-8|NA|TRBD2|TRBJ2-1
CASSLGAGVSNEQFF
TGTGCCAGCAGCTTAGGGGCGGGAGTGAGCAATGAGCAGTTCTTC
>TRBV5-3|NA|NA|TRBJ2-3
CARSTTGGLAGVVDTQYF
TGTGCCAGAAGCACGACAGGGGGCCTAGCGGGAGTGGTCGATACGCAGTATTTT
>TRBV7-9|NA|NA|TRBJ2-2
CASSLLQANTGELFF
TGTGCCAGCAGCTTACTCCAGGCGAACACCGGGGAGCTGTTTTTT
>TRBV27|once|NA|TRBJ2-1
CASGFSYNEQFF
TGTGCCAGCGGGTTCTCCTACAATGAGCAGTTCTTC
>TRBV7-9|NA|NA|TRBJ2-1
CASSLPLTGTQRVEQFF
TGTGCCAGCAGCTTACCCCTCACAGGGACCCAGCGGGTTGAGCAGTTCTTC
>TRBV28|NA|NA|TRBJ1-1
CASSHTEAFF
TGTGCCAGCAGTCACACTGAAGCTTTCTTT
>TRBV27|NA|TRBD1|TRBJ1-1
CASSWGDRGNTEAFF
TGTGCCAGCAGTTGGGGGGACAGGGGGAACACTGAAGCTTTCTTT
>TRBV27|NA|TRBD2|TRBJ2-1
CASSLILAFNEQFF
TGTGCCAGCAGTTTAATACTAGCGTTCAATGAGCAGTTCTTC